One and the same sample provided the 29 T cell receptor beta chains below, sequenced in a study of T cells in Graves' hyperthyroidism and ophthalmopathy. RNA transcripts served as the template for amplifying TCR beta CDR3 regions. TCR CDR3 regions were first amplified by RT-PCR with HTBI primers. Each CDR3 protein gets one entry after TCRdb re-called the multiplex PCR reads with MiXCR. This sample has almost 250,000 distinct CDR3 sequences; approximately 23% occur once, and the top ten carry around 40%. The sequencing sample was made of blood. The receptors originated from a woman in her forties with Graves' ophthalmopathy.

Ten or more counts support this clonotype. The chain couples TRBV19 to TRBJ1-1, with D possibly TRBD1 on 6 matching bases. Germline V gives CDR1 LNHDA, CDR2 SQIVND (reference sequence). CDR3 size: 13 residues. The V end was cut by 10 bases, the J end by 4 bases, with 16 bases between. Here the CDR3 reads CATDDRTGTEAFF. CDR3 DNA sequence: TGTGCCACCGATGACAGGACGGGCACTGAAGCTTTCTTT.

This clonotype has at least ten counts. The chain has TRBV28 and TRBJ2-2, with a possible D match to TRBD1 (6 bases). The V and J ends lost 6 bases and 0 bases respectively, with 14 bases between them. Germline assignment: CDR1 MDHEN and CDR2 SYDVKM. This CDR3 has 16 residues. The DNA of the CDR3 is TGTGCCAGCAGCAGAACAGGGCCAGCGAACACCGGGGAGCTGTTTTTT. Its protein product is CASSRTGPANTGELFF.

This clonotype was detected ten times or more. J is TRBJ2-5 and V is TRBV7-9, with TRBD1 matching 11 bases. The germline V gene has CDR1 SEHNR and CDR2 FQNEAQ (reference sequence). The CDR3 has 16 amino acids. With 5 bases clipped from V and 3 bases from J, the junction kept 8 bases outside the gene matches. This CDR3 reads CASSPGQGAQKETQYF. In nucleotides, the CDR3 is TGTGCCAGCAGCCCAGGACAGGGGGCGCAAAAAGAGACCCAGTACTTC. The full variable domain, in which reference TRBV7-9 and TRBJ2-5 provide the parts outside the CDR3, is DTGVSQNPRHKITKRGQNVTFRCDPISEHNRLYWYRQTLGQGPEFLTYFQNEAQLEKSRLLSDRFSAERPKGSFSTLEIQRTEQGDSAMYLCASSPGQGAQKETQYFGPGTRLLVL.

This clonotype was found many times. The CDR3 reads CASSNPDRGATEAFF. Written as DNA, the CDR3 is TGTGCCAGTAGTAACCCAGACAGGGGGGCCACTGAAGCTTTCTTT. J is TRBJ1-1 and V is TRBV19; TRBD1 aligns across 9 bases. The CDR3 is 15 amino acids. Losses at the gene ends were 4 bases for V and 4 bases for J; bases not matched to a gene: 7. Germline V gene lookup returns CDR1 LNHDA and CDR2 SQIVND (reference sequence).

The chain employs TRBV30 and TRBJ1-2, with 9 positions matching TRBD1. The CDR3 contains 14 residues. The V gene's germline CDR1 is GTSNPN and CDR2 SVGIG (reference sequence). V lost 2 bases and J lost 5; bases outside the gene matches: 6. CDR3 residues: CAWSSGTGRYGYTF. In DNA form, the CDR3 reads TGTGCCTGGAGTTCCGGGACAGGGAGGTATGGCTACACCTTC.

This clonotype was observed at least ten times. The rearrangement links TRBV4-1 to TRBJ1-5, with D possibly being TRBD1 (6 bases). The V gene lost 0 bases and the J gene lost 0 bases, with 12 bases spanning the gap. The CDR3 loop spans 17 amino acids. Germline lookup yields CDR1 MGHRA and CDR2 YSYEKL. This CDR3 reads CASSQEETGYSNQPQHF. In nucleotides, the CDR3 is TGCGCCAGCAGCCAAGAAGAGACAGGCTATAGCAATCAGCCCCAGCATTTT.

This clonotype came up many times. The chain links TRBV28 to TRBJ2-7, with 9 nucleotides matching TRBD1. After removal of 3 bases from V and 6 bases from J, the junction contained 6 bases not matched to a gene. The CDR3 spans 14 residues. CDR1 MDHEN and CDR2 SYDVKM come from the germline V gene. The CDR3 protein is CASSFLDRGTEQYF. Written as DNA, the CDR3 is TGTGCCAGCAGTTTTCTGGACAGGGGCACCGAGCAGTACTTC.

The sample holds one count of this clonotype. The gene calls are TRBV10-3 and TRBJ1-2; perhaps TRBD1 as D (5 bases). The V end lost 4 bases, the J end lost 4 bases, and 13 bases lay between the germline ends. The germline CDR1 and CDR2 sequences are ENHRY and SYGVKD. This CDR3 comprises 14 residues. The CDR3 loop is CAISGGQILYGYTF. In DNA, the CDR3 is TGTGCCATCAGTGGGGGCCAAATCCTCTATGGCTACACCTTC.

On this clonotype: A much larger clone sits a single nucleotide away, making a read error possible. Since the CDR3 does not end with the conserved phenylalanine or tryptophan, this likely comes from a read error. The chain employs TRBV27 and TRBJ2-7; D is perhaps TRBD2 (6 bases). The CDR3 covers 14 residues. Germline CDR1 MNHEY, CDR2 SMNVEV (reference sequence). Deletions cut 2 bases from V and 3 bases from J, with 11 bases between. The CDR3 loop is CASSLGGDGYEQYL. As DNA, the CDR3 is TGTGCCAGCAGTTTAGGAGGGGATGGCTACGAGCAGTACCTC.

This clonotype occurred many times. The chain uses TRBV7-2 and TRBJ1-6; weak D call: TRBD1 (5 bases). This CDR3 contains 16 residues. Between the trimmed V and J ends, which lost 5 bases and 4 bases, there was a span of 15 bases. The germline V gene encodes CDR1 SGHTA and CDR2 FQGNSA. CDR3 amino acids: CASSPRGTGYNSPLHF. CDR3 coding DNA: TGTGCCAGCAGCCCAAGAGGGACGGGATATAATTCACCCCTCCACTTT.

Ten or more counts support this clonotype. The chain links TRBV5-6 to TRBJ1-3, with a weak D call TRBD1 (6 bases). Looked up from germline, CDR1 is SGHDT and CDR2 is YYEEEE. The V end was cut by 4 bases, the J end by 4 bases, with 12 bases between. The CDR3 extends over 14 amino acids. The CDR3 here is CASSGRTAGNTIYF. The CDR3 DNA is TGTGCCAGCAGCGGCAGGACAGCCGGAAACACCATATATTTT. The full variable domain, rest sourced from reference TRBV5-6 and TRBJ1-3, is DAGVTQSPTHLIKTRGQQVTLRCSPKSGHDTVSWYQQALGQGPQFIFQYYEEEERQRGNFPDRFSGHQFPNYSSELNVNALLLGDSALYLCASSGRTAGNTIYFGEGSWLTVV.

This clonotype was detected many times. The chain recombines TRBV27 with TRBJ2-7; D gene uncertain. V shed 0 bases and J shed 1 base, with 10 bases lying between them. Germline CDR1 MNHEY, CDR2 SMNVEV (reference sequence). CDR3 length: 15 residues. The chain's CDR3 is CASSLSPNPSYEQYF. The CDR3 nucleotides read TGTGCCAGCAGTTTATCACCGAACCCTTCCTACGAGCAGTACTTC.

The sample holds many counts of this clonotype. The chain joins TRBV3-1 to TRBJ2-5; either TRBD1 or TRBD2 may fit D (5 bases each). The CDR3 loop spans 15 amino acids. Germline CDR1 is LGHDT and CDR2 is YNNKEL (reference sequence). Trimming cost V 3 bases and J 5 bases, with 16 bases left between them. DNA of the CDR3: TGTGCCAGCAGCCAGGGACGGAGAGGGCTGGAGACCCAGTACTTC. Its protein is CASSQGRRGLETQYF.

V gene TRBV3-1 combines with J gene TRBJ2-7, with D possibly TRBD2 on 5 matching bases. Germline CDR1 and CDR2: LGHDT and YNNKEL (reference sequence). CDR3 length: 15 residues. V was clipped by 0 bases and J by 3 bases, with 12 bases between them. As DNA, the CDR3 is TGTGCCAGCAGCCAAGAGCCGGGGATCCTCTACGAGCAGTACTTC. Translated: CASSQEPGILYEQYF.

This clonotype showed up many times. The V gene is TRBV7-8, the J gene TRBJ2-1; D not resolved. With 2 bases removed from V and 7 bases from J, the gap between germline ends came to 9 bases. The CDR3 extends over 13 amino acids. Germline-derived CDR1 and CDR2 are SGHVS and FQNEAQ. Here the CDR3 DNA reads TGTGCCAGCAGCTTAAGTTCGGTGAATGAGCAGTTCTTC. Translating gives CASSLSSVNEQFF.

The V gene is TRBV7-8, the J gene TRBJ2-5, with 7 nucleotides matching TRBD1. The V and J ends lost 5 bases and 4 bases, in that order; junction bases with no gene match: 7. Germline CDR1 is SGHVS and CDR2 is FQNEAQ. The length of the CDR3 is 14 residues. Here the CDR3 DNA reads TGTGCCAGCAGCCCAGGGGGTTCCCGAGAGACCCAGTACTTC. Translated, it gives CASSPGGSRETQYF.

This clonotype was seen once. The rearrangement uses TRBV20-1 and TRBJ1-5, with D tentatively TRBD1 (6 bases). CDR3 length: 14 amino acids. V gave up 1 base and J gave up 7 bases, with 14 bases separating them. Germline CDR1 DFQATT, CDR2 SNEGSKA (reference sequence). The CDR3 protein is CSARVPGASQPQHF. CDR3 in DNA: TGCAGTGCTAGAGTGCCGGGGGCAAGCCAGCCCCAGCATTTT.

There are many counts of this clonotype. The J gene is TRBJ2-2, the V gene TRBV19, with 8 positions matching TRBD1. CDR1 is LNHDA and CDR2 is SQIVND in the germline V gene (reference sequence). The V gene end was trimmed by 1 base and the J gene end by 5 bases; junction bases not matched to a gene: 3. This CDR3 contains 15 residues. The CDR3 DNA follows: TGTGCCAGTAGTATAGCGGGACAGGCGACCGGGGAGCTGTTTTTT. Protein: CASSIAGQATGELFF.

This clonotype has more than one count but fewer than ten. The CDR3 spells CASSLAFQGAEQYF. DNA for the CDR3: TGTGCCAGCAGCTTAGCCTTCCAGGGGGCCGAGCAGTACTTC. This chain uses TRBV7-2 with TRBJ2-7, with 8 bases lining up with TRBD1. CDR1 and CDR2 from the germline V gene are SGHTA and FQGNSA. This CDR3 comprises 14 residues. The J segment lost 6 bases and the V segment lost 0 bases, leaving 4 bases of the junction unmatched.

This clonotype was seen many times. This chain uses TRBV5-1 with TRBJ1-1; 9 bases are shared with TRBD1. The ends lost 4 bases at V and 0 bases at J; junction bases unmatched: 4. Germline loops: CDR1 SGHRS, CDR2 YFSETQ. The CDR3 is 15 residues long. The CDR3 sequence: CASSRDREVNTEAFF. Here the CDR3 DNA reads TGCGCCAGCAGCCGGGACAGGGAAGTGAACACTGAAGCTTTCTTT. Full variable domain (remainder filled in from reference TRBV5-1 and TRBJ1-1): KAGVTQTPRYLIKTRGQQVTLSCSPISGHRSVSWYQQTPGQGLQFLFEYFSETQRNKGNFPGRFSGRQFSNSRSEMNVSTLELGDSALYLCASSRDREVNTEAFFGQGTRLTVV.

In this sample, this clonotype turned up many times. V and J are TRBV28 and TRBJ2-5, with 10 bases aligning to TRBD2. CDR1 and CDR2 from the germline V gene are MDHEN and SYDVKM. This CDR3 comprises 13 residues. With V trimmed by 3 bases and J by 10 bases, 5 bases remained unmatched. The CDR3: CASSFRTSGIQYF. Here the CDR3 DNA reads TGTGCCAGCAGTTTCCGGACTAGCGGCATCCAGTACTTC.

This clonotype was seen ten or more times. The J gene is TRBJ1-2, the V gene TRBV30; tentative D call: TRBD1 (5 bases). Germline V CDR1 and CDR2: GTSNPN, SVGIG (reference sequence). This CDR3 contains 12 residues. V was cut by 0 bases and J by 4 bases, with 6 bases left in between. In DNA, the CDR3 is TGTGCCTGGAGTGTCCAGGGCTATGGCTACACCTTC. Amino acid sequence: CAWSVQGYGYTF.

The genes are TRBV6-1 and TRBJ1-1; possible D gene TRBD1, 6 bases. Germline CDR1 reads MNHNS; CDR2 reads SASEGT. There are 15 residues in the CDR3. V lost 4 bases and J 0 bases, leaving 12 bases between the germline ends. In nucleotides, the CDR3 is TGTGCCAGCAGTGCAGACAGGAGGATGAACACTGAAGCTTTCTTT. It encodes CASSADRRMNTEAFF.

V usage is TRBV18 and J usage is TRBJ2-7, with TRBD2 matching 15 bases. The length of the CDR3 is 19 residues. V was pared by 3 bases and J by 6 bases, with 15 bases of the junction left unmatched. Looked up from germline, CDR1 is KGHSH and CDR2 is LQKENI. The CDR3 here is CASSPDPAGLAGGSREQYF. For the CDR3, the DNA is TGTGCCAGCTCACCCGACCCCGCGGGACTAGCGGGAGGATCCCGCGAGCAGTACTTC.

This clonotype was seen at least ten times. The gene calls are TRBV28 and TRBJ2-7, with D perhaps assigned TRBD1 or TRBD2 (5 bases each). There are 15 residues in the CDR3. Germline CDR1 and CDR2: MDHEN and SYDVKM. V dropped 6 bases and J dropped 1 base, with 16 bases sitting between them. The CDR3 reads CASRPPRGPSYEQYF. CDR3 coding DNA: TGTGCCAGCAGGCCTCCAAGGGGACCATCCTACGAGCAGTACTTC.

At least ten counts were recorded for this clonotype. This chain links TRBV20-1 with TRBJ2-2; 11 bases are shared with TRBD2. After removal of 1 base from V and 0 bases from J, the junction contained 4 bases not matched to a gene. The germline V gene has CDR1 DFQATT and CDR2 SNEGSKA (reference sequence). This CDR3 is 17 amino acids long. The CDR3 sequence is CSARGGLAAANTGELFF. The CDR3 DNA sequence: TGCAGTGCTAGAGGGGGACTAGCGGCCGCGAACACCGGGGAGCTGTTTTTT.

This clonotype was observed many times. This chain links TRBV6-2 or TRBV6-3 with TRBJ2-2; TRBD1 aligns across 7 bases. V gave up 3 bases and J gave up 2 bases; unmatched junction bases: 3. The CDR3 spans 15 residues. CDR1 is MNHEY, CDR2 SVGEGT, per germline. This chain's CDR3 is CASSYGTANTGELFF. The CDR3 nucleotides are TGTGCCAGCAGTTATGGGACAGCTAACACCGGGGAGCTGTTTTTT.

This clonotype was counted at least ten times. V and J are TRBV30 and TRBJ2-7; TRBD1 aligns across 8 bases. The J segment lost 3 bases and the V segment lost 2 bases, leaving 0 bases of the junction unmatched. Germline CDR1 reads GTSNPN; CDR2 reads SVGIG (reference sequence). The CDR3 totals 12 residues. The CDR3 nucleotides are TGTGCCTGGAGTACAGGGGGCTACGAGCAGTACTTC. Translating it yields CAWSTGGYEQYF. Full variable domain (missing parts from reference TRBV30 and TRBJ2-7): SQTIHQWPATLVQPVGSPLSLECTVEGTSNPNLYWYRQAAGRGLQLLFYSVGIGQISSEVPQNLSASRPQDRQFILSSKKLLLSDSGFYLCAWSTGGYEQYFGPGTRLTVT.

V and J are TRBV6-1 and TRBJ2-7; 8 bases are shared with TRBD2. The germline CDR1 and CDR2 sequences are MNHNS and SASEGT. CDR3 size: 15 residues. J was trimmed by 3 bases and V by 5 bases; bases with no gene match: 9. The CDR3 DNA follows: TGTGCCAGCAGTCCCTGGCGGGAGGCTATCTACGAGCAGTACTTC. It specifies CASSPWREAIYEQYF.